These T cell receptor beta chains were read from a single sample in a study of blood T cell repertoires in COVID-19. Assay: immunoSEQ multiplex PCR; the TCRdb copy retains only in-frame clones and omits some. The sample holds about 95,000 clones, around 90% seen once. The sample consisted of peripheral blood. Receptors originate from a man aged 45-65 years with COVID-19, enrolled during active disease. CDR3s include the opening cysteine and the closing phenylalanine or tryptophan.

v_call	j_call	cdr3_aa
TRBV6-5	TRBJ1-1	CASSSGPEAFF
TRBV4-2	TRBJ2-6	CASSTGLAVNSGANVLTF
TRBV7-2	TRBJ2-1	CASSSNRLADNEQFF
TRBV30	TRBJ2-7	CAWSRLGVSSYEQYF
TRBV7-6	TRBJ2-7	CASSLARLAGAGEQYF
TRBV29-1	TRBJ2-1	CSVHPGQGNEQFF
TRBV11-2	TRBJ2-3	CASTPGGLVYTDTQYF
TRBV10-2	TRBJ2-3	CASLGQGVPDTQYF
TRBV30	TRBJ1-6	CAWRDRSNSPLHF
TRBV5-1	TRBJ1-2	CASSLAGGYLGGYTF
TRBV11-2	TRBJ1-2	CASSSRQGWSPANGYTF
TRBV20-1	TRBJ1-6	CSGSDSGGPNSPLHF
TRBV6-5	TRBJ2-7	CASSVLSGAYEQYF
TRBV9	TRBJ1-6	CASSVGDRVSPLHF
TRBV19	TRBJ2-2	CASSEGQHTGELFF
TRBV2	TRBJ1-1	CASSRVLNTEAFF
TRBV7-2	TRBJ2-1	CASSLGSGGWNEQFF
TRBV11-2	TRBJ2-1	CASSIASEQFF
TRBV3-1/TRBV3-2	TRBJ1-2	CAIMTVEGGYTF
TRBV3-1/TRBV3-2	TRBJ1-5	CASSQWDRGRGQPQHF
TRBV27	TRBJ1-6	CASSYGQGSSPLHF
TRBV2	TRBJ2-7	CASSTTGQYF
TRBV13	TRBJ2-7	CASSPGQGAYEQYF
TRBV2	TRBJ2-1	CASTGAGVLYEQFF
TRBV18	TRBJ1-6	CASSIPLGELHF
TRBV6-1	TRBJ1-1	CASSEFGSRSNTEAFF
TRBV7-2	TRBJ1-2	CASSLGAGTVSGYTF
TRBV5-4	TRBJ2-7	CASSFEEGTYEQYF
TRBV5-1	TRBJ1-1	CASSSKAGTVEAFF
TRBV7-6	TRBJ1-3	CASSSPSSGNTIYF
TRBV14	TRBJ2-2	CASSQVQAFRIGELFF
TRBV4-3	TRBJ2-7	CASSQGLATYEQYF
TRBV19	TRBJ2-7	CASSVTGLEQYF
TRBV28	TRBJ2-1	CASSLSLAGGKSSYNEQFF
TRBV6-1	TRBJ1-1	CAMGGEASHTEAFF
TRBV14	TRBJ2-7	CASSLGQVYSYEQYF
TRBV5-4	TRBJ2-3	CASSSGLAGDTTDTQYF
TRBV7-3	TRBJ2-2	CASSYGEDTGELFF
TRBV24-1	TRBJ1-2	CATSDYSYGYTF
TRBV5-1	TRBJ2-3	CASSPVRTDTQYF
TRBV7-3	TRBJ2-1	CASSLIGGGTNNEQFF
TRBV21-1	TRBJ2-7	CASSKSRTGGFYEQYF
TRBV25-1	TRBJ1-2	CASSESGRGGYGYTF
TRBV2	TRBJ1-4	CAGGTDGEKLFF
TRBV5-4	TRBJ2-7	CASSSDRGRYEQYF